This TCR beta chain was sequenced in a study of cytomegalovirus exposure and HLA in healthy donors (dated by TCRdb to the late 2010s). A note on the overall study: According to an earlier analysis of 450 to 650 of the donors, about 179 million T cells yielded roughly 100 million unique TCR beta sequences and approximately 280 Gb of sequence data. A later analysis re-analyzed previously published TCR beta repertoires from about 730 donors and added high-resolution HLA genotyping to study TCR occurrence patterns. The study aimed to test whether cataloging public T cell receptors could reveal signatures of past pathogen exposure. A separate validation cohort of over 95 different subjects was used in addition to the 666-subject first cohort. Donor age, sex, ethnicity and CMV serostatus were collected together with the repertoire data. Among 398 genotyped donors of the cohort, an average of approximately 240,000 unique TCR beta nucleotide sequences were sequenced per donor, 15% to 20% of them non-productive. Every repertoire in the discovery cohort had been generated on one and the same sequencing platform. In an earlier analysis of a few hundred of the donors, high-throughput TCR beta sequencing was used to judge whether each TCR beta V gene segment behaved as functional or pseudogenic. HLA typing covered class I and class II loci at four-digit resolution. The T cell repertoires of under 700 subjects were profiled by immunosequencing and related to cytomegalovirus serostatus. A handful of DR-DQ haplotypes were handled as single units for association and clustering because linkage in the cohort was strong. The later analysis used no new phenotypic data to find candidate immune exposures, relying instead on TCR beta sequences and their occurrence across donors. Among the roughly 400 genotyped donors, around 81% belonged to the genetic ancestry cluster associated with self-reported Caucasian donors. An early release that covered some 640 HLA-typed donors contained approximately 300 gigabases of sequencing data and some 87 million unique TCR sequences. Genome-wide SNP genotypes for about 65% of the 666 donors were used in a later genetic analysis, which treated that subset as a discovery cohort. High-throughput TCR immunosequencing, statistical association of individual TCRs with disease status, and machine learning were combined to predict cytomegalovirus infection status. Typing coverage differed by locus: A, B, C, DRB1 and DQB1 were typed in about 620-640 donors, DQA1 in about 500, DPA1 in 600 to 610, and DPB1 in around 490. Results the study describes overall, beyond this receptor: In a later analysis, TCR association rates were found to vary across HLA loci, with the most associated TCRs seen for DRB1 alleles and the fewest for HLA-C alleles. At a false discovery rate of 0.05, a later analysis linked 16,951 TCR beta sequences to specific HLA alleles. Because some donors lacked HLA typing at each locus, the association tests relied only on the typed subset. A further reported finding was that TCR beta sequences accurately predicted the HLA-A and HLA-B alleles for most subjects in the first cohort. In a later genetic analysis, fewer N-insertions in productive TCRs were reported among donors in an Asian-associated ancestry cluster than the approximately 630-donor mean. In a later analysis, HLA-associated TCR beta chains showed more clonal expansion and lower generation probabilities than non-associated chains that were equally common. Most TCR sequences were observed very rarely across donors, whereas some public TCRs were present in many individuals. In a later genetic analysis, a missense DCLRE1C variant was associated with V-gene and J-gene trimming of TCR beta chains, and the association was replicated in an independent cohort. According to a later analysis, most CMV-associated TCR beta chains appeared to be HLA-restricted, and the HLA associations seemed to be driven largely by CMV exposure. An earlier analysis of approximately 590 of the donors showed that most TCR beta V segments appeared in productive rearrangements either about 90% or about 30% of the time, which broadly matched IMGT annotations. The 87-base-pair reads could not distinguish some IMGT-functional V segments, including TRBV6-2 and TRBV6-3, so those segments were excluded. The study gave a list of around 170 TCR beta chains associated with cytomegalovirus. In vitro tests confirmed that a few of the cytomegalovirus-associated TCR beta chains recognize cytomegalovirus antigens. When HLA alleles, especially DR and DQ, strongly co-occurred, attributing TCR associations to individual alleles was difficult. Because counts were too low, some 17 rarely observed V segments, including chromosome 9 orphons, were left out of the earlier analysis of some 640 of the donors. According to a later analysis, parvovirus B19, influenza, CMV and Epstein-Barr virus appeared linked to several top co-occurrence clusters. The authors suggested that the approach could potentially be extended to other disease states and immunological phenotypes. Presence/absence analyses assumed roughly uniform sequencing depth across donors, an assumption that may not hold. For the cohort, immune exposure information was limited to CMV serostatus. A group of highly shared sequence variants was considered likely to be a technical artifact of the sequencing pipeline. The classifier was reported to diagnose cytomegalovirus status with high specificity and sensitivity in both the original cohort and the validation cohort. This cohort had only TCR beta chains sequenced, and the lack of alpha or paired-chain data limited which features could be detected. Correlated functional status among segregating V segments might reflect linkage disequilibrium, but an unknown experimental factor could not be ruled out.

In total, 500 to 700 healthy bone marrow donors made up the cohort. Cohort members were all nominally healthy when sampled, although unrecorded immune exposures were likely present. The donor tested CMV seronegative and was one of the 352 seronegative cohort members. A peripheral blood sample was provided by each donor, and peripheral blood mononuclear cells were used for TCR beta sequencing. The Qiagen DNeasy Blood Extraction Kit was used to extract genomic DNA from the blood cell samples. The receptor library was made with the immunoSEQ multiplex PCR assay. The multiplex PCR relied on a mix of 60 forward primers for TCR Vbeta segments and 13 reverse primers for TCR Jbeta segments. The CDR3 region of rearranged TCR beta genes was amplified from genomic DNA with a multiplex PCR assay. On the Illumina HiSeq System, the amplified TCR beta libraries were sequenced as 87-base-pair reads. Processing in the source paper ran as follows. A later analysis counted about 80 million unique TCR beta chains across the 650 to 700 repertoires, and roughly 9.9 million of these chains were shared by at least two donors. To remove PCR and sequencing errors, raw reads were error-corrected and collapsed into unique sequences using a nearest-neighbor algorithm that merged closely related sequences. To assign V, D and J gene segments, CDR3 sequences were aligned to IMGT reference sequences. For a sequence to be retained, at least a six-nucleotide match to both a V gene segment and a J gene segment was required. Rearrangements were called productive when the CDR3 lacked stop codons and stayed in frame with V and J; all others were non-productive. CDR3 was defined according to IMGT convention as the region running from the second conserved V-encoded cysteine to the conserved J-encoded phenylalanine. Sequences without an unambiguous match to a single V gene segment were excluded from the earlier analysis of a few hundred of the donors. In an earlier analysis of roughly 500 of the donors, V segments were called functional above 56.7% productive rearrangements and were called segregating when the between-donor standard deviation exceeded 5%. A statistical classification framework was developed to diagnose cytomegalovirus status using the catalog of TCR beta chain sequences. A later analysis assigned V and J genes by comparing TCR nucleotide sequences with IMGT/GENE-DB human TR gene sequences. In a later analysis, CDR3 sequences and most-parsimonious VDJ recombination scenarios were assigned using the TCRdist pipeline. A later analysis defined each TCR beta chain by its CDR3 amino acid sequence plus V-gene family, and excluded reads lacking a unique V-gene family. As a way to deal with suspected cross-contamination and a sequencing artifact, a later analysis dropped roughly 600 nucleotide sequences that were highly shared and had low generation probability. A later analysis calculated a clonal expansion index for each public chain from normalized within-repertoire ranks of inferred template counts. In a later analysis, generation probabilities were computed with a VDJ recombination model fitted to out-of-frame rearrangements, and the resulting probabilities were checked against IGoR. In a later analysis, TCR-TCR, TCR-HLA and TCR-CMV co-occurrence was scored with hypergeometric tests, and a repertoire-size bias correction was applied to TCR pairs. To estimate false discovery rates, a later analysis permuted the HLA or CMV assignments 20 times. In a later analysis, co-occurring TCRs were grouped with DBSCAN, and TCRdist sequence similarity was added when clustering was performed within HLA-allele-positive subsets. For co-occurrence clustering, repertoires with fewer than 30,000 or more than 120,000 public chains were excluded, along with five repertoires with anomalous nucleotide sharing. Not all clones reach the TCRdb copy of this immuneACCESS table, which keeps in-frame sequences only. Checked studies attribute under half of the gap to unresolved V genes and leave the rest unexplained. That table gives V, J and clone size, and the DNA gave D and trimming. This sample has 63,000 or so clones in its table, and roughly two thirds of those were observed once. Roughly 5.9% of the sample goes to the ten largest clones.

In regard to this clone: The antigen it binds to is not known. One base away there is no much larger clone; base qualities are not given.

The germline V and J ends show losses of 5 bases and 1 base respectively, and no gene match explains 11 bases of the junction. The germline V gene yields SGHVS for CDR1 and FQNEAQ for CDR2. The CDR3 covers 16 residues, taking in both the cysteine and the phenylalanine. The only DNA kept is the CDR3, 48 bases in frame from the first base. Source material: PBMCs. This receptor was taken from a man aged 50 or older in good health and CMV-seronegative. The rearranged segments are TRBV7-8 and TRBJ2-7, and 7 junction bases match TRBD1. The DNA sequence reads TGTGCCAGCAGCCCAAATCCAGGGGGTAGGTCCTACGAGCAGTACTTC. This encodes CASSPNPGGRSYEQYF.